A selection of T cell receptor beta chains follows, all from one sample in a study of cytomegalovirus exposure and HLA in healthy donors. Sequencing used immunoSEQ multiplex PCR; TCRdb keeps in-frame clones, though not all of them. The top ten hold 5% to 6.5% of the sample, which has under 130,000 clones, approximately 83% seen once. The material sequenced was PBMCs. The receptors shown here come from a man between 18 and 35 years old in good health and CMV-seronegative. The CDR3 runs from the conserved cysteine through the conserved F or W. The order of the fields is clone size, V gene, J gene, D gene, CDR3 protein, CDR3 DNA. A D gene is named only where the DNA matches it firmly. Size is stated for part of the rows, as once, few or many counts, or as a class when the clone is expanded.

.	TRBV4-3	TRBJ2-1	TRBD2	CASSQRIASGGSSYNEQFF	TGCGCCAGCAGCCAACGAATCGCTAGCGGGGGTAGCTCCTACAATGAGCAGTTCTTC
few	TRBV6-5	TRBJ2-1	.	CASSYFGPWGDEQFF	TGTGCCAGCAGTTACTTTGGGCCGTGGGGGGATGAGCAGTTCTTC
.	TRBV5-6	TRBJ2-5	.	CASSLGDGGRETQYF	TGTGCCAGCAGCTTGGGGGACGGGGGGCGCGAGACCCAGTACTTC
.	TRBV7-8	TRBJ2-7	TRBD1	CASSLDGPDRGIRYEQYF	TGTGCCAGCAGCTTAGACGGACCAGACAGGGGGATACGATACGAGCAGTACTTC
.	TRBV11-2	TRBJ2-1	TRBD2	CASSLVGGGMDEQFF	TGTGCCAGCAGCTTAGTCGGGGGAGGGATGGATGAGCAGTTCTTC
.	TRBV5-1	TRBJ1-3	.	CASRTGTGNTIYF	TGCGCCAGCAGGACAGGAACTGGAAACACCATATATTTT
.	TRBV6-1	TRBJ1-2	.	CASSDSHYGYTF	TGTGCCAGCAGCGACAGCCACTATGGCTACACCTTC
.	TRBV5-1	TRBJ2-2	TRBD2	CASSSGLARRSGELFF	TGCGCCAGCAGCTCGGGACTAGCGAGACGGTCCGGGGAGCTGTTTTTT
.	TRBV27	TRBJ2-7	.	CASSLFVAYEQYF	TGTGCCAGCAGTTTATTCGTTGCCTACGAGCAGTACTTC
.	TRBV28	TRBJ2-7	.	CASSLGGAGTTYEQYF	TGTGCCAGCAGTTTGGGGGGGGCAGGGACGACCTACGAGCAGTACTTC
few	TRBV7-2	TRBJ2-3	.	CASSLVGGTTDTQYF	TGTGCCAGCAGCTTAGTGGGGGGAACCACAGATACGCAGTATTTT
.	TRBV15	TRBJ2-1	TRBD1	CATSRGGTGNEQFF	TGTGCCACCAGCAGGGGCGGGACAGGGAATGAGCAGTTCTTC
.	TRBV5-1	TRBJ1-2	.	CASSLDGGNYGYTF	TGCGCCAGCAGCTTGGACGGAGGAAACTATGGCTACACCTTC
.	TRBV19	TRBJ2-2	TRBD1	CASSPTGAGELFF	TGTGCCAGTTCCCCGACAGGGGCCGGGGAGCTGTTTTTT
.	TRBV25-1	TRBJ1-3	.	CATGGNTIYF	TGTGCCACCGGTGGAAACACCATATATTTT
.	TRBV30	TRBJ2-3	TRBD2	CAWRTSGSTDTQYF	TGTGCCTGGAGAACTAGCGGGAGTACAGATACGCAGTATTTT
once	TRBV6-5	TRBJ2-7	TRBD1	CASSPRGTGSYEQYF	TGTGCCAGCAGCCCAAGGGGGACAGGGTCTTACGAGCAGTACTTC
.	TRBV2	TRBJ2-7	TRBD1	CASSGDRELRYEQYF	TGTGCCAGCAGTGGGGACAGGGAACTAAGGTACGAGCAGTACTTC
.	TRBV29-1	TRBJ1-1	.	CSVAGQWDTEAFF	TGCAGCGTGGCAGGACAGTGGGACACTGAAGCTTTCTTT
.	TRBV5-1	TRBJ2-7	.	CASSLAPGGTYEQYF	TGCGCCAGCAGCTTGGCCCCCGGCGGTACCTACGAGCAGTACTTC
.	TRBV5-4	TRBJ1-1	TRBD1	CASSAYGAGGLNTEAFF	TGTGCCAGCAGCGCCTATGGGGCAGGGGGACTGAACACTGAAGCTTTCTTT
.	TRBV7-6	TRBJ2-7	TRBD2	CASSPLAGLTYEQYF	TGTGCCAGCAGCCCTCTAGCGGGCTTGACCTACGAGCAGTACTTC
.	TRBV15	TRBJ1-5	TRBD1	CATSDRTGVGQPQHF	TGTGCCACCAGCGATCGGACAGGCGTTGGGCAGCCCCAGCATTTT
.	TRBV4-3	TRBJ2-7	TRBD2	CASSQTSGRSYEQYF	TGCGCCAGCAGCCAAACTAGCGGGAGGTCCTACGAGCAGTACTTC
.	TRBV21-1	TRBJ2-3	.	CASSNCGTSGPFTDTQYF	TGTGCCAGCAGCAACTGTGGGACGAGCGGGCCGTTCACAGATACGCAGTATTTT
once	TRBV27	TRBJ2-1	.	CASSLGGVPYNEQFF	TGTGCCAGCAGTTTAGGAGGGGTACCCTACAATGAGCAGTTCTTC
few	TRBV4-2	TRBJ2-7	.	CASSQAGLRYEQYF	TGTGCCAGCAGCCAAGCCGGGTTGCGGTACGAGCAGTACTTC
.	TRBV11-3	TRBJ1-1	.	CASSLARQKNTEAFF	TGTGCCAGCAGCTTAGCGCGGCAAAAGAACACTGAAGCTTTCTTT
.	TRBV7-8	TRBJ2-3	TRBD1	CASSLAPSTGADTQYF	TGTGCCAGCAGCTTAGCCCCGTCGACAGGGGCAGATACGCAGTATTTT
.	TRBV25-1	TRBJ2-3	TRBD1	CASSEDRGRTDTQYF	TGTGCCAGCAGTGAAGACAGGGGGCGCACAGATACGCAGTATTTT
.	TRBV25-1	TRBJ1-2	.	CASSEPGEAIGYTF	TGTGCCAGCAGTGAACCGGGAGAAGCAATCGGCTACACCTTC
once	TRBV5-4	TRBJ2-7	TRBD2	CASSPGTSGSLYEQYF	TGTGCCAGCAGCCCAGGGACTAGCGGGAGCCTCTACGAGCAGTACTTC
.	TRBV7-2	TRBJ2-1	TRBD2	CASSLVGTSGTHNEQFF	TGTGCCAGCAGCTTAGTCGGGACTAGCGGGACGCACAATGAGCAGTTCTTC
once	TRBV7-2	TRBJ2-1	.	CASSQARIVGPYNEQFF	TGTGCCAGCAGCCAGGCCCGCATAGTGGGGCCTTACAATGAGCAGTTCTTC
.	TRBV10-1	TRBJ2-3	TRBD2	CASSEERTRGDTQYF	TGCGCCAGCAGTGAGGAACGGACTAGAGGAGATACGCAGTATTTT
.	TRBV6-5	TRBJ1-1	TRBD1	CASSGGQGAEAFF	TGTGCCAGCAGTGGGGGACAGGGGGCTGAAGCTTTCTTT